The sequence of this T cell receptor beta chain was determined in a study of shared clonotypes between healthy human individuals. V was clipped by 3 bases and J by 5 bases; unmatched bases: 15. CDR3 length: 19 residues. Germline V gives CDR1 SGHTS, CDR2 YDEGEE. For this clone: Its specificity is unknown.

Partitioning of CD4+ cells yielded a CD45RA+ naive subset and a CD45RA-negative memory subset. Assay: immunoSEQ multiplex PCR; the TCRdb copy retains only in-frame clones and omits some. Of about 2.3 million clones in the sample, under 95% were seen once. Study-wide points: Rarefaction showed sorted-subset sequencing was incomplete despite large depth.

V gene TRBV5-8 combines with J gene TRBJ1-4; TRBD1 agrees at 11 bases. The clonotype was recovered from a man between 18 and 35 years old in good health. Some clones in this sample may be carry-over from other donors' samples. Sequencing was carried out using naive CD4+ T cells from PBMCs. Subset in this sample: CD45RA+ positively selected. The CDR3 DNA reads as TGTGCCAGCAGCTCGGGGACAGGGGGAGCTCTTGGTATGAATGAAAAACTGTTTTTT. Encoded protein: CASSSGTGGALGMNEKLFF.